What follows is one T cell receptor beta chain and its context. The entry originates in a study of control samples from healthy donors and cancer patients. Using immunoSEQ multiplex PCR, the repertoire was profiled, and TCRdb retains in-frame clones only, with some absent. The table shows 350,000 to 450,000 clones, with approximately 90% occurring only once. This CDR3 region has 14 residues. Germline lookup yields CDR1 SGDLS and CDR2 YYNGEE. With V trimmed by 3 bases and J by 6 bases, 9 bases remained unmatched. This sequence originates from a man in his forties or fifties with head and neck cancer. The V gene is TRBV9, the J gene TRBJ2-7; TRBD2 matches 7 bases. Sequenced sample: PBMCs. The chain's CDR3 is CASSGGRALGEQYF. DNA for the CDR3: TGTGCCAGCAGCGGAGGGAGGGCGCTCGGCGAGCAGTACTTC.